This T cell receptor beta chain was retrieved from a study of CD8+ T cells in alopecia areata. cDNA serving as the sequencing template came from extracted, reverse transcribed RNA. Assay: immunoSEQ multiplex PCR; the TCRdb copy retains only in-frame clones and omits some. The repertoire consists of about 110,000 clones, none detected only once. The CDR3 covers 16 residues. V lost 0 bases to trimming and J lost 0 bases, with 10 bases between them. Germline CDR1 NSHNY, CDR2 SYGAGN. This clone appeared a few times. At residue 13, the translated DNA and the protein in TCRdb do not agree; the protein given here is derived from the DNA. Each gene name is a mouse one. The CDR3 extends 3 residues past the end of the read, so its final part is completed from the germline J gene.

The specimen was lesional skin. This chain connects TRBV13-1 to TRBJ1-3; D unclear. This clonotype was sampled from a C3H/HeJ mouse with alopecia areata. Mice of this strain are of MHC haplotype H2-k. The CDR3 DNA, read in part, is TGTGCCAGCAGTGATGCCGACAAACATTCTGGAAATACG. This encodes CASSDADKHSGNT. In full, the CDR3 is CASSDADKHSGNTLYF.